Below, 25 T cell receptor beta chains from the same sample are listed, as sequenced in a study of T-cell memory formation after mild COVID-19. MiXCR, applied by TCRdb to the 5' RACE reads, yields one record per CDR3 protein. The sample has roughly 500,000 distinct CDR3 sequences; just over 20% are singletons. Source material: PBMCs or a T cell subset sorted from them (not recorded which). These receptors all stem from an adult woman who had mild COVID-19 (a few samples of this study predate the infection). Cell type and time point are not known.

This clonotype has a count of ten or more. The chain has TRBV7-2 and TRBJ2-1; D not resolved. The germline V gene has CDR1 SGHTA and CDR2 FQGNSA. Trimming pared 3 bases from V and 5 bases from J, leaving 8 bases between. This CDR3 has 13 amino acids. The CDR3 is CASSFKDHNEQFF. The CDR3 DNA sequence: TGTGCCAGCAGCTTTAAGGACCACAATGAGCAGTTCTTC.

The rearrangement links TRBV12-3 or TRBV12-4 to TRBJ1-6; D unresolved. This CDR3 contains 12 residues. V lost 6 bases and J lost 13, with 13 bases in between. CDR3 nucleotides: TGTGCCAGCAGCACGTGGATTCAGCCCCTCCACTTT. Translating gives CASSTWIQPLHF.

The CDR3 nucleotides are TGTGCCAGCAGCAAGCAGGGGGACCAAGAGACCCAGTACTTC. This gives the protein CASSKQGDQETQYF. V and J are TRBV21-1 and TRBJ2-5. TRBV21-1 is a pseudogene locus. The CDR3 sequence is 14 residues long.

The chain couples TRBV12-5 to TRBJ2-3; 7 nucleotides match TRBD1. CDR3 length equals 15 residues. The V and J ends lost 5 bases and 0 bases, in that order; junction bases with no gene match: 5. Germline V gene sequence: CDR1 LGHNT, CDR2 FRNRAP. CDR3 region: CASGIGTVSTDTQYF. CDR3 coding DNA: TGTGCTAGTGGTATCGGGACAGTTAGCACAGATACGCAGTATTTT.

This chain links TRBV6-5 with TRBJ1-2, with TRBD1 matching over 9 bases. Germline lookup yields CDR1 MNHEY and CDR2 SVGAGI. J gave up 8 bases and V 5 bases, and 12 bases lay outside the gene matches. The CDR3 is 15 residues long. This CDR3 is CASSRTGARQMGYTF. As DNA, the CDR3 is TGTGCCAGCAGTCGGACAGGGGCGAGACAGATGGGCTACACCTTC.

The chain is built from TRBV11-2 and TRBJ2-3; 9 bases are a match to TRBD2. Germline-derived CDR1 and CDR2 are SGHAT and FQNNGV. The CDR3 runs 19 residues. The V gene end was trimmed by 5 bases and the J gene end by 2 bases; junction bases not matched to a gene: 17. The CDR3 is CASSLRALMTSGTTDTQYF. In DNA form, the CDR3 reads TGTGCCAGCAGCCTTCGGGCCCTGATGACTAGCGGAACCACAGATACGCAGTATTTT.

This clonotype was observed a few times. The chain couples TRBV12-3 or TRBV12-4 to TRBJ2-3; TRBD2 matches at 9 bases. The CDR3 has 16 residues. J gave up 1 base and V 6 bases, and 8 bases lay outside the gene matches. The CDR3 loop reads CASSSERGAGTDTQYF. As DNA, the CDR3 is TGTGCCAGCAGCTCAGAGCGGGGGGCTGGCACAGATACGCAGTATTTT.

J is TRBJ2-5 and V is TRBV5-1, with 8 bases that match TRBD1. The CDR3 contains 19 residues. Germline V gives CDR1 SGHRS, CDR2 YFSETQ. V lost 0 bases to trimming and J lost 0 bases; unmatched junction nucleotides: 13. CDR3 bases: TGCGCCAGCAGCTTGGCCATAGGACAGGGCTTGGGGTACCAAGAGACCCAGTACTTC. Its translation is CASSLAIGQGLGYQETQYF.

This clonotype was recorded at least ten times. The chain employs TRBV6-4 and TRBJ2-2; 8 bases map to TRBD2. Germline CDR1 is MRHNA and CDR2 is SNTAGT. Trimming cost V 9 bases and J 3 bases; bases outside gene matches: 9. This CDR3 has 15 residues. The chain's CDR3 is CASKERESDTGELFF. CDR3 bases: TGTGCCAGTAAAGAGCGGGAGAGTGACACCGGGGAGCTGTTTTTT.

The CDR3 nucleotides are TGTGCCAGCAGCTACTCCGGGATGGAGGGCTACACCTTC. It codes for CASSYSGMEGYTF. This chain links TRBV12-3 or TRBV12-4 with TRBJ1-2; no reliable D call. Trimming took off 6 bases at V and 8 bases at J, with 16 bases between the two ends. CDR3 size: 13 residues.

A few counts support this clonotype. DNA of the CDR3: TGTGCCAGCAGCCAAGACAACAGGGGCAAAAACATTCAGTACTTC. Translated, it gives CASSQDNRGKNIQYF. The rearrangement joins TRBV14 to TRBJ2-4; 7 nucleotides agree with TRBD1. V trimming: 0 bases; J trimming: 3 bases; junction bases outside the gene matches: 2. The CDR3 consists of 15 residues. Per the germline V gene, CDR1 is SGHDN and CDR2 is FVKESK.

This clonotype came up a few times. This chain uses TRBV4-3 with TRBJ2-1; unclear D gene. From germline, CDR1 is LGHNA and CDR2 YSLEER. This CDR3 has 12 amino acids. V was pared by 10 bases and J by 6 bases, with 13 bases between. DNA for the CDR3: TGCGCCACGATTTGTCGTCGCAATGAGCAGTTCTTC. Amino acids: CATICRRNEQFF.

This clonotype was recorded many times. The chain is built from TRBV12-3 or TRBV12-4 and TRBJ1-2; no reliable D call. The germline V and J ends were trimmed by 3 bases and 4 bases, with 12 bases remaining between them. CDR3 size: 14 residues. The CDR3 bases are TGTGCCAGCAGTTTGGGGTCAGGCGGCTATGGCTACACCTTC. It is translated as CASSLGSGGYGYTF.

The V and J genes are TRBV14 and TRBJ2-1, with D unclear. V lost 1 base to trimming and J lost 0 bases, with 10 bases between them. Looked up from germline, CDR1 is SGHDN and CDR2 is FVKESK. The CDR3 length is 16 residues. CDR3: CASSQAGTGSYNEQFF. The CDR3 DNA is TGTGCCAGCAGCCAAGCTGGAACCGGCTCCTACAATGAGCAGTTCTTC.

The V and J genes are TRBV5-4 and TRBJ2-7, with TRBD1 matching over 11 bases. The CDR3 consists of 15 residues. With 4 bases clipped from V and 7 bases from J, the junction kept 10 bases outside the gene matches. Germline V gives CDR1 SGHNT, CDR2 YYREEE (reference sequence). The CDR3 DNA is TGTGCCAGCAGCCTACCCCCGGGACAGGGGGGAGAGCAGTACTTC. It is translated as CASSLPPGQGGEQYF.

This clonotype was recorded a few times. The chain couples TRBV6-4 to TRBJ2-1; 7 positions match TRBD1. Unmatched junction bases numbered 9, after V lost 8 bases and J lost 5 bases. Germline lookup yields CDR1 MRHNA and CDR2 SNTAGT. This CDR3 comprises 14 residues. The chain's CDR3 is CASVPRDSHNEQFF. CDR3 bases: TGTGCCAGCGTCCCCCGGGACAGTCACAATGAGCAGTTCTTC.

V gene TRBV5-4 combines with J gene TRBJ2-1, with D unresolved. V gave up 0 bases and J gave up 9 bases, with 16 bases separating them. Looked up from germline, CDR1 is SGHNT and CDR2 is YYREEE (reference sequence). CDR3 length equals 15 residues. CDR3 bases: TGTGCCAGCAGCTTGGGGAACAAAATTCGGGCTGAGCAGTTCTTC. This codes for CASSLGNKIRAEQFF.

The CDR3 DNA reads TGCAGTGCTAGTATGGATCTCATAAAAAACATTCAGTACTTC. The encoded protein is CSASMDLIKNIQYF. The J gene is TRBJ2-4, the V gene TRBV20-1; D unclear. Trimming pared 3 bases from V and 4 bases from J, leaving 13 bases between. The CDR3 has 14 residues. In germline, CDR1 is DFQATT, CDR2 SNEGSKA (reference sequence).

There are a few counts of this clonotype. The CDR3 protein is CASSSRLVIEQFF. The CDR3 DNA is TGTGCCAGCAGCTCTCGACTCGTTATTGAGCAGTTCTTC. The rearrangement links TRBV5-5 to TRBJ2-1; D not resolved. Trimming took off 3 bases at V and 9 bases at J, with 13 bases between the two ends. The CDR3 length is 13 residues. The V gene's germline CDR1 is SGHKS and CDR2 YYEKEE (reference sequence).

This clonotype appeared a few times. This chain joins TRBV9 and TRBJ1-1; D gene ambiguous. There are 15 residues in the CDR3. Trimming removed 3 bases at V and 2 bases at J, with 14 bases between. Germline V gene data show CDR1 as SGDLS and CDR2 as YYNGEE. The CDR3, as DNA: TGTGCCAGCAGCGCGGAGAACAGATTAAACACTGAAGCTTTCTTT. It is translated as CASSAENRLNTEAFF.

The chain recombines TRBV7-2 with TRBJ2-3; 7 bases match TRBD2. The J segment lost 1 base and the V segment lost 5 bases, leaving 9 bases of the junction unmatched. This CDR3 is built from 16 residues. Germline V gene lookup returns CDR1 SGHTA and CDR2 FQGNSA. The CDR3 DNA sequence: TGTGCCAGCAGCCCAAGACCGGGAGGCCGCACAGATACGCAGTATTTT. Translating gives CASSPRPGGRTDTQYF.

This rearrangement joins TRBV25-1 to TRBJ1-1; 8 nucleotides line up with TRBD1. Losses at the gene ends were 1 base for V and 4 bases for J; bases not matched to a gene: 5. CDR1 and CDR2 (germline): MGHDK, SYGVNS. The CDR3 has 15 amino acids. CDR3 DNA: TGTGCCAGCAGTGAATCCCGCAGGGGGCTCACTGAAGCTTTCTTT. This codes for CASSESRRGLTEAFF.

This clonotype was observed a single time. This sequence joins TRBV5-1 and TRBJ2-5, with D tentatively TRBD2 (5 bases). Germline CDR1 and CDR2: SGHRS and YFSETQ. This CDR3 is 14 amino acids long. Trimming shortened V by 3 bases and J by 5 bases, and 14 bases separated the two germline ends. In DNA form, the CDR3 reads TGCGCCAGCAGCTCCGGAGGTTATGGGGAGACCCAGTACTTC. Protein: CASSSGGYGETQYF.

This clonotype was detected a few times. This chain uses TRBV5-1 with TRBJ1-1, with D hard to call. V lost 0 bases and J lost 10, with 13 bases in between. CDR3 length: 13 amino acids. Per germline, CDR1 SGHRS and CDR2 YFSETQ. This CDR3 reads CASSLAGEERAFF. Written as DNA, the CDR3 is TGCGCCAGCAGCTTGGCCGGCGAGGAAAGAGCTTTCTTT.

The chain uses TRBV12-3 or TRBV12-4 and TRBJ1-2; D unresolved. V lost 5 bases and J lost 0, with 13 bases in between. The CDR3 extends over 15 amino acids. This CDR3 reads CASSIVLGPNYGYTF. As DNA, the CDR3 is TGTGCCAGCAGTATAGTTCTTGGCCCTAACTATGGCTACACCTTC.